This T cell receptor beta chain was recovered during a study of cytomegalovirus exposure and HLA in healthy donors. At the level of the study: Of all 400 or so donors who were genotyped, around 79% belonged to the Caucasian-associated ancestry cluster.

In the case of this clone: Its antigen is currently unknown.

V gave up 3 bases and J gave up 1 base, with 11 bases separating them. The CDR3 extends over 14 amino acids. Germline values: CDR1 SGHRS, CDR2 YFSETQ. Points from the study as a whole: In vitro assays verified that three CMV-associated chains recognized CMV antigens specifically. Usually a TCR sequence was rare, but some public TCRs were found in many donors.

It was with 60 Vbeta and 13 Jbeta primers that the PCR ran. TCRdb keeps only in-frame clones here, not all; method: immunoSEQ multiplex PCR. The data hold more than 150,000 clones, with around four fifths observed a single time. The sequence was obtained from a man aged 50-60 years in good health and CMV-seronegative. Sequencing was carried out using PBMCs. V usage is TRBV5-1 and J usage is TRBJ2-7; D gene ambiguous. The CDR3 here is CASSSRPESYEQYF. The CDR3 nucleotides are TGCGCCAGCAGCTCGCGGCCGGAATCCTACGAGCAGTACTTC.